Listed here are 15 T cell receptor beta chains from one sample, sequenced in a study of patients and donors after allogeneic stem cell transplantation. TCRdb re-called the RT-PCR reads with MiXCR, one entry per CDR3 protein. The sample gives about 960,000 distinct CDR3 sequences, 15% to 20% of which show up once; roughly 6.4% is in the top ten. The sample was blood, either unsorted or a sorted T cell fraction (not recorded which). Source of these receptors: a human donor who was either an allogeneic HSCT recipient or a stem cell or donor lymphocyte infusion donor (not recorded which). It is not recorded whose cells these are; they may come from a transplant donor.

V is TRBV3-1 and J is TRBJ2-2; D gene ambiguous. The V end was cut by 5 bases, the J end by 8 bases, with 15 bases between. Germline CDR1 and CDR2: LGHDT and YNNKEL (reference sequence). This CDR3 spans 14 amino acids. The CDR3 DNA reads TGTGCCAGCAGCTTACTCAACACCGATGGGGAGCTGTTTTTT. Translating gives CASSLLNTDGELFF.

This clonotype was counted between two and nine times. This chain joins TRBV6-1 and TRBJ2-7; TRBD1 aligns across 10 bases. With 5 bases clipped from V and 7 bases from J, the junction kept 11 bases outside the gene matches. The CDR3 is 15 amino acids. CDR1 is MNHNS, CDR2 SASEGT, per germline. For the CDR3, the DNA is TGTGCCAGCAGTAAAAACCGGGACAGGGGATCTGAGCAGTACTTC. Its translation is CASSKNRDRGSEQYF.

The rearrangement links TRBV4-2 to TRBJ2-5; TRBD1 agrees at 8 bases. Germline CDR1 is LGHNA and CDR2 is YNFKEQ. The trim removed 2 bases at V and 2 bases at J, leaving 7 bases unmatched. The CDR3 sequence is 16 residues long. The CDR3 loop reads CASSQLGTGQQETQYF. The CDR3 DNA reads as TGTGCCAGCAGCCAACTCGGGACAGGCCAACAAGAGACCCAGTACTTC.

In its sample, this clonotype was seen a few times. V usage is TRBV25-1 and J usage is TRBJ1-2, with 10 bases identical to TRBD1. This CDR3 comprises 17 residues. J was trimmed by 6 bases and V by 5 bases; bases with no gene match: 15. The germline V gene has CDR1 MGHDK and CDR2 SYGVNS. CDR3 bases: TGTGCCAGCAGTACTCAAGAAAGTCTGACAGGGGGCAATGGCTACACCTTC. Protein sequence: CASSTQESLTGGNGYTF.

Ten or more counts support this clonotype. Germline and junction disagree at one end, which may indicate a read error. The rearrangement links TRBV5-1 to TRBJ1-1; TRBD1 agrees at 9 bases. Germline V gene lookup returns CDR1 SGHRS and CDR2 YFSETQ. The CDR3 consists of 14 residues. DNA of the CDR3: TGTGCCAGCAGTTGGGGACAGGGGAACACTGAAGCTTTCTTT. It translates to CASSWGQGNTEAFF.

The chain's CDR3 is CASTLAGAFTDTQYF. CDR3 DNA sequence: TGTGCCAGCACCCTAGCGGGGGCTTTCACAGATACGCAGTATTTT. The chain employs TRBV27 and TRBJ2-3, with 10 positions matching TRBD2. V shed 7 bases and J 2 bases; nucleotides not matched to a gene: 6. CDR1 and CDR2 from the germline V gene are MNHEY and SMNVEV (reference sequence). The CDR3 extends over 15 amino acids.

This clonotype was recorded a few times. V is TRBV18 and J is TRBJ2-1; unclear D gene. This CDR3 region has 14 residues. CDR1 is KGHSH, CDR2 LQKENI, per germline. Trimming pared 1 base from V and 4 bases from J, leaving 8 bases between. The CDR3 loop is CASSPRSRYNEQFF. Written as DNA, the CDR3 is TGTGCCAGCTCACCACGCAGTCGGTACAATGAGCAGTTCTTC.

This clonotype has a handful of counts. V usage is TRBV14 and J usage is TRBJ1-1; a weak D match, TRBD1 (6 bases). The ends were cut back, 5 bases at V and 10 bases at J, with 20 bases in the middle. Germline V lookup: CDR1 SGHDN, CDR2 FVKESK. This CDR3 comprises 14 residues. CDR3 in DNA: TGTGCCAGCAGCTCGTTGGCGGGGGCTGGGGGAGCTTTCTTT. Translated, it gives CASSSLAGAGGAFF.

Only a few counts were recorded for this clonotype. The chain joins TRBV12-3 or TRBV12-4 to TRBJ2-1; 12 nucleotides line up with TRBD2. The CDR3 runs to 16 residues. Losses at the gene ends were 6 bases for V and 9 bases for J; bases not matched to a gene: 12. In DNA, the CDR3 is TGTGCCAGCAGCCTCCGGATGGCTAGCGGGGGGGCTGAGCAGTTCTTC. Protein product: CASSLRMASGGAEQFF.

This clonotype was seen a handful of times. The chain couples TRBV20-1 to TRBJ1-2; D remains unclear. V was shortened by 0 bases and J by 0 bases, with 11 bases between the two germline ends. The CDR3 is 15 amino acids. CDR1 and CDR2 (germline): DFQATT, SNEGSKA (reference sequence). In nucleotides, the CDR3 is TGCAGTGCTAGAGATCAGAGGGATGCTAACTATGGCTACACCTTC. This translates into CSARDQRDANYGYTF.

This sequence joins TRBV12-3 or TRBV12-4 and TRBJ1-1, with a tentative D call TRBD1 (5 bases). The germline V and J ends were trimmed by 7 bases and 5 bases, with 29 bases remaining between them. The CDR3 runs 18 residues. The CDR3 DNA follows: TGTGCCAGCACCCTGTTGGGGCCTAATTATGCTAAGCGGACTGAAGCTTTCTTT. Its translation: CASTLLGPNYAKRTEAFF.

This clonotype turned up a few times. The chain has TRBV12-3 or TRBV12-4 and TRBJ1-2; 11 bases match TRBD1. The V gene end was trimmed by 6 bases and the J gene end by 4 bases; junction bases not matched to a gene: 1. This CDR3 has 13 residues. CDR3 in DNA: TGTGCCAGCAGGGGGACAGGGGGCTATGGCTACACCTTC. This encodes CASRGTGGYGYTF.

The chain joins TRBV20-1 to TRBJ2-3; D is perhaps TRBD1 or TRBD2 (5 bases each). Trimming stripped 6 bases from V and 1 base from J, with 14 bases between. The CDR3 loop spans 14 amino acids. The germline gives CDR1 DFQATT, CDR2 SNEGSKA (reference sequence). The CDR3 sequence is CSALARGGTDTQYF. DNA of the CDR3: TGCAGTGCCCTGGCCCGAGGGGGCACAGATACGCAGTATTTT.

The chain links TRBV3-1 to TRBJ1-2, with D unresolved. This CDR3 is 14 amino acids long. V gave up 3 bases and J gave up 4 bases, with 12 bases separating them. Germline V gene lookup returns CDR1 LGHDT and CDR2 YNNKEL (reference sequence). This CDR3 reads CASSHSRTAYGYTF. In DNA form, the CDR3 reads TGTGCCAGCAGCCACTCGAGGACGGCCTATGGCTACACCTTC. The entire variable domain, with the rest obtained from reference TRBV3-1 and TRBJ1-2, is as follows: DTAVSQTPKYLVTQMGNDKSIKCEQNLGHDTMYWYKQDSKKFLKIMFSYNNKELIINETVPNRFSPKSPDKAHLNLHINSLELGDSAVYFCASSHSRTAYGYTFGSGTRLTVV.

The rearrangement links TRBV5-5 to TRBJ2-1, with D perhaps TRBD2 (6 bases). Germline V CDR1 and CDR2: SGHKS, YYEKEE (reference sequence). V was trimmed by 0 bases and J by 5 bases, leaving 12 bases between them. The CDR3 contains 15 residues. CDR3 sequence (DNA): TGTGCCAGCAGCTTGGGGCGGGGACCCCACAATGAGCAGTTCTTC. This gives the protein CASSLGRGPHNEQFF.